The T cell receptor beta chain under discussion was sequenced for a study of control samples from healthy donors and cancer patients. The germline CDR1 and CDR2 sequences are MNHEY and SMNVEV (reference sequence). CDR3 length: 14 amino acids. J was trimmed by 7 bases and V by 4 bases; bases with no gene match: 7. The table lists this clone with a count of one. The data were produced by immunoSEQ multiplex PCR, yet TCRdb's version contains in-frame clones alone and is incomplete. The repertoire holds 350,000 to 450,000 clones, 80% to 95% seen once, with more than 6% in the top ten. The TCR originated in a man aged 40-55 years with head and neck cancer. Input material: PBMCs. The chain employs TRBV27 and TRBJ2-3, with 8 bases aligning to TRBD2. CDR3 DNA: TGTGCCAGCAGTTCCGGCCAGCGGGGGAATACGCAGTATTTT. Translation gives CASSSGQRGNTQYF.